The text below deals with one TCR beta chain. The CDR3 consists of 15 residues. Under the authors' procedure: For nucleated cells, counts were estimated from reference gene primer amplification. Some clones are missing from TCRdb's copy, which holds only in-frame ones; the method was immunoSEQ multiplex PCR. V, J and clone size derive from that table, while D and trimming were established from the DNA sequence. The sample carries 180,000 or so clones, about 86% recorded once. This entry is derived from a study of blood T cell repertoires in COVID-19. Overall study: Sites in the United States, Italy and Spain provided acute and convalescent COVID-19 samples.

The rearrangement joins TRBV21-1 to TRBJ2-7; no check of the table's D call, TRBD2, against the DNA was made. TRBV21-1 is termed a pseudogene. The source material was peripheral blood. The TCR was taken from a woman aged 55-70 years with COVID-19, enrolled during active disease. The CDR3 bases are TGTGCCAGCAGCAAATTTATACAAGGAGGCTACGAGCAGTACTTC. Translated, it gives CASSKFIQGGYEQYF.